This entry describes one T cell receptor (beta chain). Its cognate antigen has yet to be identified. Base-call qualities are not available, and no considerably larger clone is one nucleotide away. In the same sample, other DNA sequences code for this CDR3. These data come from a study of blood T cell repertoires in COVID-19 (dated by TCRdb to 2020 to 2021). With respect to the entire study: The collaborator samples originated in the United States, Italy and Spain and spanned the acute and convalescent phases of COVID-19. The prospective study material was composed of cDNA or gDNA derived from T cells, B-cell-depleted T cells, or PBMCs. Subjects who had been exposed to COVID-19, were actively infected with it, or had recovered from it provided the deeply sampled blood TCRbeta repertoires that made up the dataset. A freely available public database, intended as a resource for researchers studying the immune response to SARS-CoV-2, is where the repertoires were released. The samples were drawn from the first 160 participants of the ongoing ImmuneRACE study and from over a thousand subjects provided by 6 global collaborators. Nearly every sample came with metadata listing a de-identified subject ID, COVID-19 status, age in years and sex. Where available, HLA class I and class II types were taken from metadata supplied by the sample provider and were not determined by assay-based typing. What the study reported, not specific to this receptor: Clinical and demographic metadata were provided uncurated, with the amount varying by source and participant.

TCRbeta CDR3 regions were amplified from genomic DNA using the immunoSEQ Assay, a bias-controlled multiplex PCR. Under the source paper's analysis protocol: Within the assay, amplification of reference gene primers was used to estimate how many nucleated cells each sample contained. To quantify the absolute abundance of each unique TCRbeta CDR3 rearrangement, sequence reads were collapsed and filtered. For each sample, productive Simpson clonality was calculated as the square root of Simpson's diversity index across productive rearrangements. The table was pulled from immuneACCESS by TCRdb, which kept in-frame rearrangements only. Such tables lose some clones; where checked, under half of the loss comes from unresolved V genes, and the rest has no known cause. V, J and clone size were drawn from that table, and D and trimming were deduced from the DNA. This sample lists 120,000 or so clones; roughly 80% were detected once. The ten biggest clones cover roughly 5.6% of the sample.

The CDR3 runs 11 residues from the cysteine to the phenylalanine. Of all the DNA, just the CDR3 is kept, 33 bases in frame from base 1. Trimming at the junction amounts to 6 bases on V and 1 base on J, and the germline ends lie 6 bases apart. CDR1 DFQATT and CDR2 SNEGSKA are derived from the germline V gene (reference sequence). Whole blood was collected in K2EDTA tubes by collaborating institutions according to the institutions' own protocols. For TCRbeta analysis, collaborators shipped samples in one of three forms: frozen whole blood, isolated PBMCs, or DNA extracted from either of those sample types.

This sequence originates from a man in his 70s with acute or convalescent COVID-19. This chain joins TRBV20-1 to TRBJ1-1; the D gene is perhaps TRBD1, on 5 matching bases. What was sequenced was peripheral blood. The DNA is TGCAGTGCCCAGGGGAACACTGAAGCTTTCTTT. Translated, it gives CSAQGNTEAFF.